This T cell receptor (beta chain) was sequenced during a study of technical replicates of blood from four donors. Sequencing was performed with immunoSEQ multiplex PCR; in TCRdb, only in-frame clones are kept and a portion is missing. The sample holds 65,000 to 80,000 clones, approximately 97% seen once. Between the trimmed V and J ends, which lost 4 bases and 0 bases, there was a span of 14 bases. Germline V gene lookup returns CDR1 SGHRS and CDR2 YFSETQ. The CDR3 is 15 residues long. Sequencing input: T cells isolated from PBMCs. This TCR was recovered from a human donor in good health. The chain couples TRBV5-1 to TRBJ2-7, with a possible D match to TRBD2 (5 bases). The CDR3 DNA is TGCGCCAGCAGCCTTTCTAGCTGGAGCTCCTACGAGCAGTACTTC. It is translated as CASSLSSWSSYEQYF.